This is a list of T cell receptor beta chains from one sample in a study of blood T cell repertoires in COVID-19. The protocol was immunoSEQ multiplex PCR, while the TCRdb copy is restricted to in-frame clones and leaves out a portion. The sample includes about 32,000 clones, about 90% of them seen just once. Specimen: peripheral blood. Receptors were obtained from a man in his 70s with active or convalescent COVID-19. The CDR3 runs from the conserved cysteine through the conserved F or W. D genes are given only for firm matches. Not every row has a clone size; where given, it reads once, few, many or a size class.

>TRBV5-6|.|TRBJ2-3|.
TGTGCCAGCAGCGTTAATTTCGGGGATACGCAGTATTTT
CASSVNFGDTQYF
>TRBV29-1|TRBD1|TRBJ1-2|.
TGCAGCGTCGCGGGACAGGGGCACAACTATGGCTACACCTTC
CSVAGQGHNYGYTF
>TRBV5-4|.|TRBJ2-7|.
TGTGCCAGCAGCTTAGGGGCCCGCCACGAGCAGTACTTC
CASSLGARHEQYF
>TRBV2|.|TRBJ1-4|.
TGTGCCAGCAGTGTGGCAGGGCGTGAAAAACTGTTTTTT
CASSVAGREKLFF
>TRBV18|TRBD1|TRBJ2-7|.
TGTGCCAGCTCACCAAGGACAGGGGCATACGAGCAGTACTTC
CASSPRTGAYEQYF
>TRBV19|.|TRBJ1-1|few
TGTGCCAGTAGTATCCGTCCCAGGCCAGACATTAAGACTTTCTTT
CASSIRPRPDIKTFF
>TRBV4-2|TRBD1|TRBJ1-6|once
TGTGCCAGCAGCCAAGATGGGAACAGGGGAAATTCACCCCTCCACTTT
CASSQDGNRGNSPLHF
>TRBV7-2|TRBD1|TRBJ1-2|.
TGTGCCAGCAGCTTAGGCCGTACAGGGGATAGGGGCTACACCTTC
CASSLGRTGDRGYTF
>TRBV11-1|.|TRBJ1-1|.
TGTGCCAGCAGCTTACGCAGGGGAACTGAAGCTTTCTTT
CASSLRRGTEAFF
>TRBV2|.|TRBJ1-3|.
TGTGCCAGCAGTGAGCAGGGAAGGTCTGGAAACACCATATATTTT
CASSEQGRSGNTIYF
>TRBV9|.|TRBJ1-6|.
TGTGCCAGCAGCCTATCGGGGAATTCACCCCTCCACTTT
CASSLSGNSPLHF
>TRBV24-1|.|TRBJ2-1|.
TGTGCCACCAGTCCTTATACGCAGGGTGGTTCCTACAATGAGCAGTTCTTC
CATSPYTQGGSYNEQFF
>TRBV19|TRBD1|TRBJ1-1|.
TGTGCCAGTAGTATCACAGGGGGCGTTGGGAACACTGAAGCTTTCTTT
CASSITGGVGNTEAFF
>TRBV20-1|TRBD1|TRBJ2-3|.
TGCAGTGCTCGTGGACAGGGGGCCTCTCTGGATACGCAGTATTTT
CSARGQGASLDTQYF
>TRBV6-2/TRBV6-3|.|TRBJ2-4|.
TGTGCCAGCAGTTACGCGGACAGCTTAGCCAAAAACATTCAGTACTTC
CASSYADSLAKNIQYF
>TRBV9|.|TRBJ1-1|.
TGTGCCAGCAGCGTAGGGGGGGATAACACTGAAGCTTTCTTT
CASSVGGDNTEAFF
>TRBV19|TRBD2|TRBJ2-3|.
TGTGCCACCAAGCGGGGGGGGAACACAGATACGCAGTATTTT
CATKRGGNTDTQYF
>TRBV18|.|TRBJ1-4|.
TGTGCCAGCTCGCCGACAGCAGCTAATGAAAAACTGTTTTTT
CASSPTAANEKLFF
>TRBV6-5|TRBD1|TRBJ1-5|.
TGTGCCAGCAGGAACAGGGGGCATTGGCAGCCCCAGCATTTT
CASRNRGHWQPQHF
>TRBV5-1|TRBD1|TRBJ1-1|.
TGCGCCAGCTCCCCCGGGACAGGGTCTCTTAACACTGAAGCTTTCTTT
CASSPGTGSLNTEAFF
>TRBV7-2|.|TRBJ1-5|.
TGTGCCAGCAGCCCCACCGCTGGGGCGCGCAATCAGCCCCAGCATTTT
CASSPTAGARNQPQHF
>TRBV9|TRBD1|TRBJ2-7|.
TGTGCCAGCAGCCCATTTGACAGGGCAATTTTTTACGAGCAGTACTTC
CASSPFDRAIFYEQYF
>TRBV9|TRBD1|TRBJ1-3|.
TGTGCCAGCAGAGAAGACAGGGGCTCTGGAAACACCATATATTTT
CASREDRGSGNTIYF
>TRBV12-3/TRBV12-4|.|TRBJ2-7|.
TGTGCCAGCAGTTATTCGGCAGGCTACGAGCAGTACTTC
CASSYSAGYEQYF
>TRBV5-4|TRBD1|TRBJ1-5|.
TGTGCCAGCAGCTCCGGACAGGACCAGCCCCAGCATTTT
CASSSGQDQPQHF
>TRBV24-1|TRBD1|TRBJ2-1|few
TGTGCCACCAGTGATTCGGGGACAGGGGAAAAGAACAATGAGCAGTTCTTC
CATSDSGTGEKNNEQFF
>TRBV19|.|TRBJ1-1|once
TGTGCCAGCCGCCGGGACACTTCTCGGAACACTGAAGCTTTCTTT
CASRRDTSRNTEAFF
>TRBV4-1|.|TRBJ1-3|.
TGCGCCAGCAGCCAAGATGGGTCACAGTGGAACACCATATATTTT
CASSQDGSQWNTIYF
>TRBV18|TRBD1|TRBJ1-1|.
TGTGCCAGCTCAGTGACAGGGGTTAATATTAACACTGAAGCTTTCTTT
CASSVTGVNINTEAFF
>TRBV7-9|.|TRBJ1-1|few
TGTGCCAGCAGCTTAGCGGTTCTTAGTGAAGCTTTCTTT
CASSLAVLSEAFF
>TRBV7-2|TRBD2|TRBJ2-3|.
TGTGCCAGCAGCCCGCGAGTCGGGCGGGGGGGGGCGGATACGCAGTATTTT
CASSPRVGRGGADTQYF
>TRBV10-2|TRBD2|TRBJ2-3|few
TGCGCCAGCAGTGAGTCGATGGCAGGGCGGGGGATGGATACGCAGTATTTT
CASSESMAGRGMDTQYF
>TRBV24-1|.|TRBJ2-7|.
TGTGCCACCAGTGACCCCGACCGGCAGGGTGGTGGCGAGCAGTACTTC
CATSDPDRQGGGEQYF
>TRBV18|.|TRBJ2-4|.
TGTGCCAGCTCACCCGGACTCGGTTGGGACATTCAGTACTTC
CASSPGLGWDIQYF
>TRBV6-8|TRBD1|TRBJ1-5|.
TGTGCCAGCGAACGGGACAGGGGTGGGAATCAGCCCCAGCATTTT
CASERDRGGNQPQHF
>TRBV7-9|.|TRBJ2-2|.
TGTGCCAGCAGCTTCGGACAGAAATACACCGGGGAGCTGTTTTTT
CASSFGQKYTGELFF
>TRBV18|TRBD2|TRBJ2-1|.
TGTGCCAGCTCACCTCCCGCGGCCAGCGGGGGGGCATTGTACAATGAGCAGTTCTTC
CASSPPAASGGALYNEQFF
>TRBV7-9|TRBD1|TRBJ1-1|.
TGTGCCAGCAGCTTGACAGGGGACCCCACTGAAGCTTTCTTT
CASSLTGDPTEAFF
>TRBV28|.|TRBJ2-7|.
TGTGCCAGCAGTAGGGGCGGATCCTACGAGCAGTACTTC
CASSRGGSYEQYF
>TRBV7-9|.|TRBJ1-1|.
TGTGCCAGCAGCCCTCAGGGAGGAACTGAAGCTTTCTTT
CASSPQGGTEAFF
>TRBV28|.|TRBJ1-1|.
TGTGCCAGCAGTTCGGGCGTGGCGGGAATGAACACTGAAGCTTTCTTT
CASSSGVAGMNTEAFF
>TRBV5-5|.|TRBJ1-2|.
TGTGCCAGCAGCTTGGGGCAGGGTAACTATGGCTACACCTTC
CASSLGQGNYGYTF
>TRBV5-4|.|TRBJ2-3|.
TGTGCCAGCAGCTTATCCGGGACACTTAGCACAGATACGCAGTATTTT
CASSLSGTLSTDTQYF
>TRBV6-1|TRBD2|TRBJ2-1|.
TGTGCCAGCAGTGAAAGGGTTGGGACTAGCTACAATGAGCAGTTCTTC
CASSERVGTSYNEQFF
>TRBV13|.|TRBJ1-5|.
TGTGCCAGCAGCTTAGGGGGGGCGTTTCAGCCCCAGCATTTT
CASSLGGAFQPQHF
>TRBV6-5|TRBD1|TRBJ1-5|.
TGTGCCAGCAGTTGGGGACAGGGGGTCAATCAGCCCCAGCATTTT
CASSWGQGVNQPQHF